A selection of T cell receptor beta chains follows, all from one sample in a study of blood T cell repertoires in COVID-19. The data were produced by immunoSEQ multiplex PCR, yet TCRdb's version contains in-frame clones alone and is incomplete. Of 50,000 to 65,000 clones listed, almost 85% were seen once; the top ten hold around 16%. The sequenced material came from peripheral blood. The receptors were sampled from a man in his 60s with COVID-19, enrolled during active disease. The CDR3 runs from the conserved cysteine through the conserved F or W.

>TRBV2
CASGTGETQYF
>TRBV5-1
CASSLMAASGTQETQYF
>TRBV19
CASKAGLSTDTQYF
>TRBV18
CASPGQTNTGELFF
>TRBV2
CASREEGLQGGYEQYF
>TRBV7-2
CASSPPGLAGGNGQFF
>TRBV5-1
CASSLAAEGRHEQYF
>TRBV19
CASSIDRAGREQYF
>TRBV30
CAWSGDRLNSPLHF
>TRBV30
CAWSSSYEQFF
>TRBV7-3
CASSVDSSTDTQYF
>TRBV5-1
CASSSTTGQEEELFF
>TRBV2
CASSGAFGNEQFF
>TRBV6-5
CASSPVPRKNYGYTF
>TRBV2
CASSVEGYGSDTQYF
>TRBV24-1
CATSDATLTDLQYF
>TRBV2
CASRGTGGRFWKLFF
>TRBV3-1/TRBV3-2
CASSPPGLAGGLQYF
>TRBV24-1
CATSDSGQGAGIFYGYTF
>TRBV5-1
CASSPGEAGGPGNEQFF
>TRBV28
CASSSVGSPTGELFF
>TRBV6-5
CASKATSGSYEQYF